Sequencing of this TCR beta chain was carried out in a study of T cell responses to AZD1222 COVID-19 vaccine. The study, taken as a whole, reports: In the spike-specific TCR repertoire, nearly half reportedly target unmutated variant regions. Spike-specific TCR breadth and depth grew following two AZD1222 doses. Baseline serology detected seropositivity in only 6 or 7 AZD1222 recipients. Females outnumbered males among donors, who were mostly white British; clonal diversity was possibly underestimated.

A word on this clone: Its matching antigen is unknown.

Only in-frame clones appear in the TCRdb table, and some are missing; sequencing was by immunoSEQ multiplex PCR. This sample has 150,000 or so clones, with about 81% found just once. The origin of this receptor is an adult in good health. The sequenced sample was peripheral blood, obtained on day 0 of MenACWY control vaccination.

The CDR3: CASSKRYRAPWDTEAFF. Written as DNA, the CDR3 is TGTGCCAGCAGCAAACGGTACAGGGCACCGTGGGACACTGAAGCTTTCTTT. The chain recombines TRBV21-1 with TRBJ1-1; TRBD1 is the table's D call and was not checked against the DNA. TRBV21-1 is a pseudogene. This CDR3 has 17 amino acids.